This TCR beta chain emerged from a study of OX40 agonist ivuxolimab in advanced cancers. This CDR3 is 13 amino acids long. The V and J ends lost 0 bases and 5 bases respectively, with 7 bases between them. Germline lookup yields CDR1 SGHAT and CDR2 FQNNGV. No patient had autoimmune disease or received systemic immunosuppression. Only in-frame clones appear in the TCRdb table, and some are missing; sequencing was by immunoSEQ multiplex PCR. The sample consists of more than 60,000 clones, around 87% of them appearing once. This chain uses TRBV11-2 with TRBJ2-5; D is undetermined. The source of this sequence is an adult with an advanced solid tumor such as melanoma, head and neck, liver or kidney cancer. The source was CD4+ or CD8+ T cells sorted from blood, collected in a trial of the OX40 agonist ivuxolimab. The CDR3 is CASSLERSETQYF. CDR3 sequence (DNA): TGTGCCAGCAGCTTAGAGAGGTCGGAGACCCAGTACTTC.